The clone carrying this T cell receptor (beta chain) has just one count. Its antigen remains unidentified. The data were taken from a study of identical twins. Findings and limits, study-wide: There is a chance that invariant MAIT and iNKT cells partially muddied zero-insertion analyses. Out-of-frame sharing of TCR alpha in monozygotic twins was underestimated by models. Without tracking the same donors, conclusions rested on cross-sectional statistical analysis.

TCRdb re-called the 5' RACE reads with MiXCR, one entry per CDR3 protein. The sample lists approximately 210,000 distinct CDR3 sequences, 9.4% occurring once. Sequencing was carried out using memory (CD45RO+) T cells sorted from blood. The receptor comes from a woman aged 18 to 35 in good health.

CDR3 residues: CASSSIGGTNTEAFF. Here the CDR3 DNA reads TGTGCCAGCAGCTCGATCGGGGGGACGAACACTGAAGCTTTCTTT. This rearrangement joins TRBV6-2 or TRBV6-3 to TRBJ1-1; TRBD1 is a possible D gene (5 bases). The germline gives CDR1 MNHEY, CDR2 SVGEGT. This CDR3 has 15 amino acids. Between the trimmed V and J ends, which lost 6 bases and 1 base, there was a span of 15 bases.